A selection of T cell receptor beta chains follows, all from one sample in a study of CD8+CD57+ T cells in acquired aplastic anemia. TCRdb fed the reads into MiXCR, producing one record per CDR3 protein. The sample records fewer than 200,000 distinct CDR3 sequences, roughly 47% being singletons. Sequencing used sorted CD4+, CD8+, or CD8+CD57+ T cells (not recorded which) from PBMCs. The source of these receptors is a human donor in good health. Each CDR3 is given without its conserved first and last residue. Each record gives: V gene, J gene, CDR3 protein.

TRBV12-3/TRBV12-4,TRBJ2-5,ASSPPLEQRQETQY
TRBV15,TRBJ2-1,ATSRGSKREYNEQL
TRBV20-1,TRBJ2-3,SAGPARDTQY
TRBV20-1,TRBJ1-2,SARLTNPVGGNYGYT
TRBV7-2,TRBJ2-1,ASSFHGLAGGQHEQF
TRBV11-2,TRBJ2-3,ASSLGGEGSTDTQY
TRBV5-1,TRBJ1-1,ASSLGSNTEAF
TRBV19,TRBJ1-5,ASTWTGGNQPQH
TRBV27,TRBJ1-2,ASSSYRGGVYGYT
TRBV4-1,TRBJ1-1,ASSQDFANTEAF